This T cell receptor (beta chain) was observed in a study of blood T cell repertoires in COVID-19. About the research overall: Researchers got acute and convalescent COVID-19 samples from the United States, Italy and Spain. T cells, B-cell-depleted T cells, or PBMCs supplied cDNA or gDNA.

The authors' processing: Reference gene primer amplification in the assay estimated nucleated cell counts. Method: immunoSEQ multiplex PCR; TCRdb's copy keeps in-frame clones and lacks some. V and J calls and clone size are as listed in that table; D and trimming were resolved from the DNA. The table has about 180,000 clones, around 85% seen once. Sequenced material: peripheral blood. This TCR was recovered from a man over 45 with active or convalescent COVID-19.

The CDR3 region has the DNA TGTGCCAGCAGCGGATTACAGGCGACGAACACTGAAGCTTTCTTT. Translation: CASSGLQATNTEAFF. V gene TRBV9 combines with J gene TRBJ1-1, with D possibly being TRBD1 (5 bases). Deletions cut 3 bases from V and 1 base from J, with 13 bases between. CDR3 size: 15 residues. The germline V gene has CDR1 SGDLS and CDR2 YYNGEE.